A single sample is the source of the 21 T cell receptor beta chains below, sequenced in a study of blood T cell repertoires in COVID-19. The protocol was immunoSEQ multiplex PCR, while the TCRdb copy is restricted to in-frame clones and leaves out a portion. Seen here are approximately 200,000 clones, 60% to 80% observed once, and the top ten hold 17%. Specimen: peripheral blood. The receptors were sampled from a man aged 55 to 70 with active or convalescent COVID-19.

The chain is built from TRBV24-1 and TRBJ1-1; 9 bases are shared with TRBD1. This CDR3 comprises 16 residues. J was trimmed by 4 bases and V by 7 bases; bases with no gene match: 12. Per germline, CDR1 KGHDR and CDR2 SFDVKD. CDR3 nucleotides: TGTGCCACCAGGCGGGACAGGGTCGTGGTCGGCACTGAAGCTTTCTTT. This translates into CATRRDRVVVGTEAFF.

The chain has TRBV5-1 and TRBJ2-7; the D is unclear. Trimming removed 0 bases at V and 1 base at J, with 8 bases between. The CDR3 covers 14 residues. Germline CDR1 is SGHRS and CDR2 is YFSETQ. DNA for the CDR3: TGCGCCAGCAGCTTGGTAGGCGGTTCCTACGAGCAGTACTTC. This translates into CASSLVGGSYEQYF.

This chain links TRBV18 with TRBJ2-5; D remains ambiguous. CDR3 length: 15 residues. Germline V lookup: CDR1 KGHSH, CDR2 LQKENI. V dropped 1 base and J dropped 1 base, with 10 bases sitting between them. DNA of the CDR3: TGTGCCAGCTCACCACGCTCTAGATCCCAAGAGACCCAGTACTTC. Amino acids: CASSPRSRSQETQYF.

The CDR3: CASSLTPGSFSPLHF. For the CDR3, the DNA is TGTGCCAGCAGCTTAACTCCAGGGTCCTTTTCACCCCTCCACTTT. V gene TRBV7-3 combines with J gene TRBJ1-6; D possibly corresponds to TRBD1 (5 bases). This CDR3 contains 15 residues. Per the germline V gene, CDR1 is SGHTA and CDR2 is FQGTGA. The V and J ends lost 0 bases and 9 bases respectively, with 12 bases between them.

This clone appeared many times. This chain joins TRBV19 and TRBJ1-1; D may be TRBD1 (6 bases). CDR1 is LNHDA, CDR2 SQIVND, per germline (reference sequence). With 5 bases removed from V and 4 bases from J, the gap between germline ends came to 11 bases. This CDR3 region has 13 residues. For the CDR3, the DNA is TGTGCCAGTAGTTTCCAGGGGTTCACTGAAGCTTTCTTT. Translating gives CASSFQGFTEAFF. The entire variable domain, with the rest obtained from reference TRBV19 and TRBJ1-1, is as follows: DGGITQSPKYLFRKEGQNVTLSCEQNLNHDAMYWYRQDPGQGLRLIYYSQIVNDFQKGDIAEGYSVSREKKESFPLTVTSAQKNPTAFYLCASSFQGFTEAFFGQGTRLTVV.

The V gene is TRBV9, the J gene TRBJ2-2, with D uncertain. CDR3 length: 12 amino acids. Germline V CDR1 and CDR2: SGDLS, YYNGEE. V lost 4 bases, J lost 8 bases, and 9 bases lay in between. CDR3 sequence (DNA): TGTGCCAGCAGCTACCCCGGGGGGGAGCTGTTTTTT. It specifies CASSYPGGELFF.

The CDR3 bases are TGTGCCAGCAGCCCCAGGACAGACAGGGGCTACACCTTC. This sequence encodes CASSPRTDRGYTF. The V and J genes are TRBV27 and TRBJ1-2; tentative D call: TRBD1 (6 bases). Trimming stripped 6 bases from V and 8 bases from J, with 16 bases between. CDR3 length: 13 amino acids. Per germline, CDR1 MNHEY and CDR2 SMNVEV (reference sequence).

This rearrangement joins TRBV25-1 to TRBJ1-3; perhaps TRBD1 as D (5 bases). V was pared by 3 bases and J by 3 bases, with 12 bases between. This CDR3 has 15 amino acids. Germline V lookup: CDR1 MGHDK, CDR2 SYGVNS. Here the CDR3 DNA reads TGTGCCAGCAGTGACTCGGGGGGGGGTGGAAACACCATATATTTT. It encodes CASSDSGGGGNTIYF.

The chain employs TRBV6-5 and TRBJ1-4; TRBD1 agrees at 9 bases. Trimming took 8 bases from V and 8 from J; bases not matched to a gene: 3. The CDR3 consists of 12 residues. Germline V lookup: CDR1 MNHEY, CDR2 SVGAGI. Here the CDR3 reads CASGTGPEKLFF. CDR3 coding DNA: TGTGCCAGCGGGACAGGGCCCGAAAAACTGTTTTTT.

The rearrangement uses TRBV5-1 and TRBJ2-7; possible D gene TRBD1, 7 bases. This CDR3 comprises 17 residues. V shed 3 bases and J shed 6 bases, with 25 bases lying between them. Per the germline V gene, CDR1 is SGHRS and CDR2 is YFSETQ. The CDR3 loop is CASSWDSGTASLVEQYF. DNA for the CDR3: TGCGCCAGCAGCTGGGACTCCGGGACAGCTTCCTTAGTCGAGCAGTACTTC. The full variable domain, rest sourced from reference TRBV5-1 and TRBJ2-7, is KAGVTQTPRYLIKTRGQQVTLSCSPISGHRSVSWYQQTPGQGLQFLFEYFSETQRNKGNFPGRFSGRQFSNSRSEMNVSTLELGDSALYLCASSWDSGTASLVEQYFGPGTRLTVT.

The chain links TRBV27 to TRBJ2-7; weak D call: TRBD1 (5 bases). CDR3 length: 14 amino acids. V was trimmed by 11 bases and J by 4 bases, leaving 21 bases between them. The V gene's germline CDR1 is MNHEY and CDR2 SMNVEV (reference sequence). The CDR3 DNA sequence: TGTGCCCCCCCCCGGAGAGTCAGGGCGTACGAGCAGTACTTC. Translation gives CAPPRRVRAYEQYF.

This chain connects TRBV9 to TRBJ2-3; D is unclear. In germline, CDR1 is SGDLS, CDR2 YYNGEE. Between the trimmed V and J ends, which lost 3 bases and 6 bases, there was a span of 8 bases. The CDR3 is 12 residues long. The CDR3 nucleotides read TGTGCCAGCAGCGCCAACTGGGATACGCAGTATTTT. It is translated as CASSANWDTQYF. The variable domain in full, with the rest retrieved from reference TRBV9 and TRBJ2-3, is DSGVTQTPKHLITATGQRVTLRCSPRSGDLSVYWYQQSLDQGLQFLIQYYNGEERAKGNILERFSAQQFPDLHSELNLSSLELGDSALYFCASSANWDTQYFGPGTRLTVL.

This chain links TRBV29-1 with TRBJ2-7; D uncertain. The CDR3 totals 14 residues. Per germline, CDR1 SQVTM and CDR2 ANQGSEA. Trimming took off 1 base at V and 1 base at J, with 11 bases between the two ends. CDR3 region: CSVEVRHGSYEQYF. The CDR3 DNA follows: TGCAGCGTTGAAGTGAGACATGGGTCCTACGAGCAGTACTTC.

The J gene is TRBJ1-4, the V gene TRBV30; TRBD1 matches at 7 bases. Trimming at V came to 0 bases and at J to 7 bases, leaving 8 bases not matched to a gene. Germline assignment: CDR1 GTSNPN and CDR2 SVGIG (reference sequence). The CDR3 is 15 amino acids. The CDR3 here is CAWSVLGGSGEKLFF. The DNA of the CDR3 is TGTGCCTGGAGTGTACTAGGGGGCTCGGGTGAAAAACTGTTTTTT.

The chain has TRBV19 and TRBJ2-7; 10 nucleotides line up with TRBD1. The length of the CDR3 is 15 residues. Germline values: CDR1 LNHDA, CDR2 SQIVND (reference sequence). Germline trimming cut 6 bases from V and 4 bases from J; bases unmatched to any gene: 9. CDR3 residues: CASSSSGQGPYEQYF. The CDR3 DNA follows: TGTGCCAGTAGCTCCTCGGGACAGGGGCCTTACGAGCAGTACTTC.

The rearrangement joins TRBV18 to TRBJ2-2; 9 bases map to TRBD1. The CDR3 sequence is 16 residues long. J was trimmed by 4 bases and V by 3 bases; bases with no gene match: 6. Per the germline V gene, CDR1 is KGHSH and CDR2 is LQKENI. CDR3 sequence: CASSPRGQGFTGELFF. The CDR3 DNA reads TGTGCCAGCTCACCTAGAGGACAGGGGTTCACCGGGGAGCTGTTTTTT.

This clone came up a few times. CDR3 region: CASQDSILQETQYF. The CDR3 coding sequence is TGTGCCAGCCAGGATTCCATACTCCAAGAGACCCAGTACTTC. The chain is built from TRBV24-1 and TRBJ2-5; no definite D call. Germline V CDR1 and CDR2: KGHDR, SFDVKD. V lost 11 bases, J lost 1 base, and 16 bases lay in between. The CDR3 length is 14 residues.

This clone was counted between two and nine times. The chain is built from TRBV5-4 and TRBJ1-5, with D unresolved. This CDR3 region has 17 residues. V was pared by 4 bases and J by 7 bases, with 24 bases between. CDR1 and CDR2 (germline): SGHNT, YYREEE (reference sequence). CDR3: CASSPPRGFEIGQPQHF. CDR3 nucleotide sequence: TGTGCCAGCAGCCCCCCGAGAGGTTTTGAGATTGGCCAGCCCCAGCATTTT.

The chain links TRBV7-8 to TRBJ2-1; TRBD2 is a possible D gene (5 bases). From germline, CDR1 is SGHVS and CDR2 FQNEAQ. The length of the CDR3 is 14 residues. V was clipped by 9 bases and J by 6 bases, with 18 bases between them. The chain's CDR3 is CASQLGGSSNEQFF. The CDR3 coding sequence is TGTGCCAGTCAACTCGGCGGGTCTTCCAATGAGCAGTTCTTC.

The chain recombines TRBV5-6 with TRBJ1-2, with D perhaps TRBD1 (6 bases). Trimming took off 4 bases at V and 0 bases at J, with 16 bases between the two ends. Germline V gene lookup returns CDR1 SGHDT and CDR2 YYEEEE. The CDR3 runs to 16 residues. This CDR3 is CASSPGHSTSNYGYTF. The CDR3 DNA reads TGTGCCAGCAGCCCGGGACACTCAACCTCTAACTATGGCTACACCTTC.

This clone was detected ten times or more. The chain is built from TRBV5-5 and TRBJ2-7; 8 bases align to TRBD1. This CDR3 comprises 12 residues. The V and J ends lost 3 bases and 7 bases, in that order; junction bases with no gene match: 3. CDR1 is SGHKS and CDR2 is YYEKEE in the germline V gene (reference sequence). CDR3 nucleotide sequence: TGTGCCAGCAGCTGGGGGACAGGTGAGCAGTACTTC. Amino acid sequence: CASSWGTGEQYF. The full variable domain, its missing parts supplied by reference TRBV5-5 and TRBJ2-7, is DAGVTQSPTHLIKTRGQQVTLRCSPISGHKSVSWYQQVLGQGPQFIFQYYEKEERGRGNFPDRFSARQFPNYSSELNVNALLLGDSALYLCASSWGTGEQYFGPGTRLTVT.